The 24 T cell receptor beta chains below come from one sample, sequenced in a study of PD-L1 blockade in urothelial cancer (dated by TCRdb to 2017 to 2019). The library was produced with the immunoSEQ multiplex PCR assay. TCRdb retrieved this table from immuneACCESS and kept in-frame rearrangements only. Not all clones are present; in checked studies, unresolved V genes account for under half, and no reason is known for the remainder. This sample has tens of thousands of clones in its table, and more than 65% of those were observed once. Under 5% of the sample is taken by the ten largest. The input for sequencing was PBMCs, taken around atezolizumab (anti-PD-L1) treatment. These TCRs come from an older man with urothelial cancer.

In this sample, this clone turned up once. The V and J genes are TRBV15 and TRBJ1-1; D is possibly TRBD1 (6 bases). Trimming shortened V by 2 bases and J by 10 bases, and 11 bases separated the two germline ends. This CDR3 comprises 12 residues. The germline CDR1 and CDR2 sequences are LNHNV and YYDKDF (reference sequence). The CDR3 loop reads CATSRTGTRAFF. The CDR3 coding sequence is TGTGCCACCAGCAGAACAGGGACACGAGCTTTCTTT. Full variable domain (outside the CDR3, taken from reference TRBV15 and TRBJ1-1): DAMVIQNPRYQVTQFGKPVTLSCSQTLNHNVMYWYQQKSSQAPKLLFHYYDKDFNNEADTPDNFQSRRPNTSFCFLDIRSPGLGDTAMYLCATSRTGTRAFFGQGTRLTVV.

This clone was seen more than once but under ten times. CDR3 DNA sequence: TGCGCCAGCAGCCCACGAGGTTACGAGCAGTACTTC. Translating it yields CASSPRGYEQYF. The genes are TRBV5-1 and TRBJ2-7; D gene ambiguous. The CDR3 spans 12 residues. Deletions cut 4 bases from V and 4 bases from J, with 9 bases between. The germline V gene has CDR1 SGHRS and CDR2 YFSETQ.

The CDR3 DNA reads TGTGCCAGCAGTTACACGGGATCCGGCGAGCAGTACTTC. Its protein is CASSYTGSGEQYF. This sequence joins TRBV6-5 and TRBJ2-7; TRBD2 is a possible D gene (5 bases). V was trimmed by 2 bases and J by 6 bases, leaving 11 bases between them. Germline lookup yields CDR1 MNHEY and CDR2 SVGAGI. CDR3 length: 13 residues.

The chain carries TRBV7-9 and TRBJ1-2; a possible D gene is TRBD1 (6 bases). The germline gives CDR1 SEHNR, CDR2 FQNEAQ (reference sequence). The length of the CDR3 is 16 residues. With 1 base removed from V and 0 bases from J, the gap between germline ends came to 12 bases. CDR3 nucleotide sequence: TGTGCCAGCAGCTTAGGCTCGGACAGCACTAACTATGGCTACACCTTC. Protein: CASSLGSDSTNYGYTF.

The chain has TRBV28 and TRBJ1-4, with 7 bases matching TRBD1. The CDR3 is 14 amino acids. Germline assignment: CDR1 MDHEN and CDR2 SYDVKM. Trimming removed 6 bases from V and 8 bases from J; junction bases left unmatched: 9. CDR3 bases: TGTGCCAGCAGGGGGGAGCGGACAGGCGAAAAACTGTTTTTT. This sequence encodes CASRGERTGEKLFF. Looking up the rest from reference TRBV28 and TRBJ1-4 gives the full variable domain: DVKVTQSSRYLVKRTGEKVFLECVQDMDHENMFWYRQDPGLGLRLIYFSYDVKMKEKGDIPEGYSVSREKKERFSLILESASTNQTSMYLCASRGERTGEKLFFGSGTQLSVL.

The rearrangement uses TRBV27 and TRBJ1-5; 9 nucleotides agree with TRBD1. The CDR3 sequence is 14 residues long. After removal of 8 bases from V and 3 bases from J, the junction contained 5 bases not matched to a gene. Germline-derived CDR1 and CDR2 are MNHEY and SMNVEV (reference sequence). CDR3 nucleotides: TGTGCCAGCGGGGGACAGGGTTCCAATCAGCCCCAGCATTTT. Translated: CASGGQGSNQPQHF.

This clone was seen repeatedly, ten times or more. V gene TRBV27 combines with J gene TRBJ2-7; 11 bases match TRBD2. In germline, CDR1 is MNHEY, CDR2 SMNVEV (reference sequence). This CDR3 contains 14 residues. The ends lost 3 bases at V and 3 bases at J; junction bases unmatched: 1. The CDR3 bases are TGTGCCAGCAGTTTGGGGACTAGCGGCTACGAGCAGTACTTC. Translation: CASSLGTSGYEQYF.

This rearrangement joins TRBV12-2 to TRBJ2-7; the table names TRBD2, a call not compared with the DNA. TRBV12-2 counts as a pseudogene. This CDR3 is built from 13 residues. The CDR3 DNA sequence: TGTGCAAGCCGAAGCGGGAGGACATACGAGCAGTACTTC. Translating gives CASRSGRTYEQYF.

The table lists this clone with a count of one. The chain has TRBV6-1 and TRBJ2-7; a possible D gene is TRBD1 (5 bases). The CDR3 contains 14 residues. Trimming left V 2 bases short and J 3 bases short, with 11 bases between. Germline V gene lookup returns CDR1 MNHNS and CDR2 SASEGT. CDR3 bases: TGTGCCAGCAGTGAAAATTGGGGCCGCTACGAGCAGTACTTC. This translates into CASSENWGRYEQYF.

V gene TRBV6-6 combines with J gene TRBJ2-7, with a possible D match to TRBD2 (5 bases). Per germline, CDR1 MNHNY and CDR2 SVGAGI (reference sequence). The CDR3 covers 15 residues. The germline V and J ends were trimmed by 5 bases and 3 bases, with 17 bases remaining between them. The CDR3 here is CASSQPGLAVYEQYF. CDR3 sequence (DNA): TGTGCCAGCAGTCAACCTGGACTGGCGGTCTACGAGCAGTACTTC.

The CDR3 protein is CASSNSPGTSANTGELFF. The CDR3, as DNA: TGTGCCAGCAGTAACAGTCCCGGGACTAGCGCGAACACCGGGGAGCTGTTTTTT. The rearrangement links TRBV28 to TRBJ2-2; 10 bases align to TRBD2. Germline V gene sequence: CDR1 MDHEN, CDR2 SYDVKM. V dropped 5 bases and J dropped 0; count of bases not matched to a gene: 9. The CDR3 is 18 amino acids. Full variable domain (remainder filled in from reference TRBV28 and TRBJ2-2): DVKVTQSSRYLVKRTGEKVFLECVQDMDHENMFWYRQDPGLGLRLIYFSYDVKMKEKGDIPEGYSVSREKKERFSLILESASTNQTSMYLCASSNSPGTSANTGELFFGEGSRLTVL.

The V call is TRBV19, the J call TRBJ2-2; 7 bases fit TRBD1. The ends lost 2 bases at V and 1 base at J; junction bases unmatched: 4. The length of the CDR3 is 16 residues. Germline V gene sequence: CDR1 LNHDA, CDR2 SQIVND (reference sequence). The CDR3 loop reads CASSIQQGLNTGELFF. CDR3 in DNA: TGTGCCAGTAGTATACAACAGGGGTTGAACACCGGGGAGCTGTTTTTT. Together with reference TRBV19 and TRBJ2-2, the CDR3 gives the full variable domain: DGGITQSPKYLFRKEGQNVTLSCEQNLNHDAMYWYRQDPGQGLRLIYYSQIVNDFQKGDIAEGYSVSREKKESFPLTVTSAQKNPTAFYLCASSIQQGLNTGELFFGEGSRLTVL.

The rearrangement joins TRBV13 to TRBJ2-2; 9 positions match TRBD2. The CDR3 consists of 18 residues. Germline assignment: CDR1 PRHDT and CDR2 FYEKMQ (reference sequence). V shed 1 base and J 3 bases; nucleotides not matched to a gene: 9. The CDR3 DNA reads TGTGCCAGCAGCTTAGCCCTAGCGGGAAGTTGGGACACCGGGGAGCTGTTTTTT. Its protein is CASSLALAGSWDTGELFF.

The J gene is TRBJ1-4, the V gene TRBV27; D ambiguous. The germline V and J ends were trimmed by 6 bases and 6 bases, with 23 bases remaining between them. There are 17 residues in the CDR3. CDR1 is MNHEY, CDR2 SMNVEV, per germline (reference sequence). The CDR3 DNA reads TGTGCCAGCAGGGCAAACAGTCATCGCGTATGGGATGAAAAACTGTTTTTT. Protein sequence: CASRANSHRVWDEKLFF.

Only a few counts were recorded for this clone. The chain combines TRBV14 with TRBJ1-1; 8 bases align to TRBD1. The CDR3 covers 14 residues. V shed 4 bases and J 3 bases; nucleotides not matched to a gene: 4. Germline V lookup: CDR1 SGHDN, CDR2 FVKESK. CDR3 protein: CASSPAGGYTEAFF. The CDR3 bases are TGTGCCAGCAGCCCAGCAGGGGGCTACACTGAAGCTTTCTTT.

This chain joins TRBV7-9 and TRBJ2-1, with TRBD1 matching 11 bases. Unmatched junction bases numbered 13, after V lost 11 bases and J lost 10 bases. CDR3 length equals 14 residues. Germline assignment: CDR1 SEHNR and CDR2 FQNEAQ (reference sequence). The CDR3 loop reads CAGGQGALFREQFF. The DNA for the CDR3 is TGTGCCGGCGGACAGGGGGCTCTTTTTAGAGAGCAGTTCTTC.

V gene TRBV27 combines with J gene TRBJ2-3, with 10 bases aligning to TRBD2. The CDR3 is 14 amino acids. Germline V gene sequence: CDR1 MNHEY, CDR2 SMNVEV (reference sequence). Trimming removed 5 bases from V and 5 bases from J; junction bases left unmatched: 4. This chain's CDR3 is CASSLAGAGDTQYF. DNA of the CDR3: TGTGCCAGCAGTCTAGCGGGAGCGGGAGATACGCAGTATTTT.

CDR3 in DNA: TGTGCCAGCAGCCCGCGGACAGGGTACTATGGCTACACCTTC. Its protein product is CASSPRTGYYGYTF. The chain is built from TRBV7-2 and TRBJ1-2; TRBD1 matches 8 bases. Germline CDR1 reads SGHTA; CDR2 reads FQGNSA. CDR3 size: 14 residues. The junction had 5 bases not matched to a gene; V was cut back by 5 bases and J by 3 bases. The whole variable domain, remainder taken from reference TRBV7-2 and TRBJ1-2, is GAGVSQSPSNKVTEKGKDVELRCDPISGHTALYWYRQSLGQGLEFLIYFQGNSAPDKSGLPSDRFSAERTGGSVSTLTIQRTQQEDSAVYLCASSPRTGYYGYTFGSGTRLTVV.

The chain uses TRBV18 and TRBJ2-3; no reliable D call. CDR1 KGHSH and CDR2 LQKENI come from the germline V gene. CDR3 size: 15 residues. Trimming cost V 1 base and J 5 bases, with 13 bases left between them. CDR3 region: CASSPRTAYGDTQYF. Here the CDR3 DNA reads TGTGCCAGCTCACCACGAACAGCCTACGGAGATACGCAGTATTTT.

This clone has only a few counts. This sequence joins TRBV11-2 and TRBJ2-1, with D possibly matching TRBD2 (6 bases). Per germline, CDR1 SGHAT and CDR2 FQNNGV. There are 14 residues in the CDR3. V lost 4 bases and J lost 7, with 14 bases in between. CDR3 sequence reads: CASSSSFRGNEQFF. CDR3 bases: TGTGCCAGCAGCTCCTCATTCCGGGGGAATGAGCAGTTCTTC.

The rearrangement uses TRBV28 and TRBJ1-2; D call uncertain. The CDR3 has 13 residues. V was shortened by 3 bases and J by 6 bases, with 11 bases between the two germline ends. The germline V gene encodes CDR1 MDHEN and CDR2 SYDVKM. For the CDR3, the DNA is TGTGCCAGCAGTTTCAGGTCAATGGATGGCTACACCTTC. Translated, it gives CASSFRSMDGYTF.

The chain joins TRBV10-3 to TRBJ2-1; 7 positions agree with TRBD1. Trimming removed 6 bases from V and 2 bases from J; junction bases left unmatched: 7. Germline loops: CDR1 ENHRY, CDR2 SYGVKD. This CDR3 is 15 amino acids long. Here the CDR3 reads CAISPSQGPYNEQFF. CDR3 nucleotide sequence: TGTGCCATCAGCCCGTCACAGGGGCCCTACAATGAGCAGTTCTTC.

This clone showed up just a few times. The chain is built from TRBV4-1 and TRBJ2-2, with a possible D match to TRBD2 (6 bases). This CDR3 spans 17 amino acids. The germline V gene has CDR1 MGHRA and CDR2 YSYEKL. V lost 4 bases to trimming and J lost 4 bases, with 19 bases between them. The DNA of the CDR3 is TGCGCCAGCAGCCCAGAGGCGTTCGGGGGTATCACCGGGGAGCTGTTTTTT. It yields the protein CASSPEAFGGITGELFF.

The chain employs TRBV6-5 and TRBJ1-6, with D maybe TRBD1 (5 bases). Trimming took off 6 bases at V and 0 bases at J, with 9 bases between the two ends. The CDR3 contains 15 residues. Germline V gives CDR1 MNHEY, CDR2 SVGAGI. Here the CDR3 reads CASSRASSYNSPLHF. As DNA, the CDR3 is TGTGCCAGCAGCAGGGCTAGCTCCTATAATTCACCCCTCCACTTT.